The clone carrying this T cell receptor (beta chain) was found many times. Its antigen is not identified. The source of the sample is a study of CD8 T cells in ankylosing spondylitis. Overall study results and limits: The authors reported significant enrichment of disease-linked clones in matched ankylosing spondylitis synovial fluid. CD8+ by phenotype, disease-linked clones were relatively rare in peripheral blood. There were earlier reports of some motif variants in reactive arthritis synovial fluid and blood. What seemed typical of ankylosing spondylitis blood was a TCR beta motif built from several highly homologous variants.

The CDR3 length is 15 residues. Germline CDR1 is SGHRS and CDR2 is YFSETQ. V lost 5 bases, J lost 4 bases, and 8 bases stayed unmatched. Generation of TCR beta libraries employed quantitative 5'-RACE incorporating molecular barcodes. One entry per CDR3 protein, called by TCRdb with MiXCR from the 5' RACE reads. The sample has a few hundred thousand distinct CDR3 sequences, 8% seen once; the top ten hold just over 14%. This TCR came from a male donor with ankylosing spondylitis. Sequenced material: blood, either unsorted or a sorted T cell fraction (not recorded which). This rearrangement joins TRBV5-1 to TRBJ2-1; 8 bases are a match to TRBD1. The CDR3 reads CASRSGQGRYNEQFF. The CDR3 bases are TGCGCCAGCAGATCTGGACAGGGAAGGTACAATGAGCAGTTCTTC.